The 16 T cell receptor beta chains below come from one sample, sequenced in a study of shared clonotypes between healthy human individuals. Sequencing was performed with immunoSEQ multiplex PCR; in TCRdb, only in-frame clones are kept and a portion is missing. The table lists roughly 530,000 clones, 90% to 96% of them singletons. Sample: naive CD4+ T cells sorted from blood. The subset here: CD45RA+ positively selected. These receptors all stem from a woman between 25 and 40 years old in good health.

CDR3 in amino acids: CASSQVGYTEAFF. The DNA of the CDR3 is TGTGCCAGCAGCCAAGTCGGATACACTGAAGCTTTCTTT. This chain links TRBV16 with TRBJ1-1; no clear D. V dropped 2 bases and J dropped 3 bases, with 7 bases sitting between them. The CDR3 is 13 residues long. Germline loops: CDR1 KGHSY, CDR2 FQNENV.

CDR3 amino acids: CASSNTGRRYNEQFF. CDR3 DNA sequence: TGTGCCAGCAGTAACACAGGGAGGAGGTACAATGAGCAGTTCTTC. The rearrangement links TRBV6-6 to TRBJ2-1, with D perhaps being TRBD1 or TRBD2 (6 bases each). CDR1 is MNHNY and CDR2 is SVGAGI in the germline V gene (reference sequence). V was trimmed by 5 bases and J by 4 bases, leaving 15 bases between them. This CDR3 contains 15 residues.

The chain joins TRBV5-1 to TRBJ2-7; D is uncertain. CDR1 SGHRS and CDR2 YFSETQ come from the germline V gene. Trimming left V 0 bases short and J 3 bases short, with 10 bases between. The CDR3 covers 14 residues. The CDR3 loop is CASSLGDTRYEQYF. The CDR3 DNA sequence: TGCGCCAGCAGCTTGGGGGATACCCGCTACGAGCAGTACTTC.

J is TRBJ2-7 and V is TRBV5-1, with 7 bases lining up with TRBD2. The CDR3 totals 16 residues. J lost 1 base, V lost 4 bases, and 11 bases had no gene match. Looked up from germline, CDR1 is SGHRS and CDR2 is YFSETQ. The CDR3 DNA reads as TGCGCCAGCAGCGGGGGAGCGGGGAGCTATTCCTACGAGCAGTACTTC. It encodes CASSGGAGSYSYEQYF.

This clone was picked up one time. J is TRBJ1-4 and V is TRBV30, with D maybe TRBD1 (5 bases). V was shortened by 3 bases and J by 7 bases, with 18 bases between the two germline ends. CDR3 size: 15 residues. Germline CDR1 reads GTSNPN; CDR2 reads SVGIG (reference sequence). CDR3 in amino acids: CAWRPQGGWGEKLFF. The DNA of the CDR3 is TGTGCCTGGAGGCCCCAGGGAGGGTGGGGTGAAAAACTGTTTTTT.

Written as DNA, the CDR3 is TGTGCCACCAAGGATCGGACAGGGTGGACCGGGGAGCTGTTTTTT. Its translation is CATKDRTGWTGELFF. The chain employs TRBV19 and TRBJ2-2; TRBD1 matches 8 bases. V was pared by 10 bases and J by 5 bases, with 12 bases of the junction left unmatched. Germline-derived CDR1 and CDR2 are LNHDA and SQIVND (reference sequence). The CDR3 is made up of 15 amino acids.

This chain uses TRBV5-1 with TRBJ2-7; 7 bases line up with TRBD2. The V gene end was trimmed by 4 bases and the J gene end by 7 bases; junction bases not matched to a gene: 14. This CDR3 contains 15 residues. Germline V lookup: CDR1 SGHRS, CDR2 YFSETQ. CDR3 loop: CASSPTNGGVREQYF. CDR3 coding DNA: TGCGCCAGCAGCCCAACGAATGGGGGGGTTAGGGAGCAGTACTTC.

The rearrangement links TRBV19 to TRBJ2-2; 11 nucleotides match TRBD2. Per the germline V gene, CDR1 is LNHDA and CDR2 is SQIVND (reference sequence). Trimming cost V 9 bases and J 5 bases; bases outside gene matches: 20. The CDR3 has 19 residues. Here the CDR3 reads CASGRPDGLAGGGTGELFF. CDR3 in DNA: TGTGCCAGCGGTCGACCCGATGGGCTAGCGGGAGGAGGTACCGGGGAGCTGTTTTTT.

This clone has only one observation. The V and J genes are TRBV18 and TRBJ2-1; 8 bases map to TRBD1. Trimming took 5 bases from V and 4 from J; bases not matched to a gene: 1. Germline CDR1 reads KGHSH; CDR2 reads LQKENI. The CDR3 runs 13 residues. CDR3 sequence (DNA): TGTGCCAGCTCAGGGGACAGGTACAATGAGCAGTTCTTC. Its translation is CASSGDRYNEQFF.

Written as DNA, the CDR3 is TGTGCCATCGCCCGGGACTCGACCTCCTACGAGCAGTACTTC. It encodes CAIARDSTSYEQYF. V usage is TRBV19 and J usage is TRBJ2-5, with a weak D call TRBD2 (6 bases). The end of the DNA is better explained by TRBJ2-7, so the J call may be wrong. Germline V gene sequence: CDR1 LNHDA, CDR2 SQIVND (reference sequence). The CDR3 contains 14 residues.

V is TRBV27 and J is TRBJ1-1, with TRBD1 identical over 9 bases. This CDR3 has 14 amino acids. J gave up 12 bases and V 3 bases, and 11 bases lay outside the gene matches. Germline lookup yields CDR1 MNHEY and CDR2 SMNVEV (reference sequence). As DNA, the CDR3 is TGTGCCAGCAGTTTCGGTGGGACAGGGAGTCTAACTTTCTTT. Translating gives CASSFGGTGSLTFF.

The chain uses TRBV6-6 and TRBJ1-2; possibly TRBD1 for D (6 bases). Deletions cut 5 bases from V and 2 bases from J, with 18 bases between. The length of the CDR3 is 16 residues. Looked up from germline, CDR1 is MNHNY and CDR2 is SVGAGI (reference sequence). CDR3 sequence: CASSQSHRDENYGYTF. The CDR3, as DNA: TGTGCCAGCAGTCAAAGCCACAGGGACGAAAACTATGGCTACACCTTC.

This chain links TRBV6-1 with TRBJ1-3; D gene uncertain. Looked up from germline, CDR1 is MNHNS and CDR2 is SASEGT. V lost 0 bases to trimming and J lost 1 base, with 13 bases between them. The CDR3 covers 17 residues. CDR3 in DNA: TGTGCCAGCAGTGAAGCGGGCCTGGGAAGATCTGGAAACACCATATATTTT. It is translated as CASSEAGLGRSGNTIYF.

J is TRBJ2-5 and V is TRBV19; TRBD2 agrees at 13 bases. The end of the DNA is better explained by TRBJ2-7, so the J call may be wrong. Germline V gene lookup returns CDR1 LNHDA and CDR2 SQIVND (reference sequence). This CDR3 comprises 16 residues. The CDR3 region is CASSHVGTSGIYEQYF. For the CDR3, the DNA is TGTGCCAGTAGTCACGTGGGGACTAGCGGGATCTACGAGCAGTACTTC.

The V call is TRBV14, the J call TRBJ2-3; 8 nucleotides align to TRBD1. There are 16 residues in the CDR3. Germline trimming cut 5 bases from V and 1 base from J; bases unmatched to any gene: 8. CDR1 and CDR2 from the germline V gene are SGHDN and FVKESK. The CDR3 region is CASSLWTGFRTDTQYF. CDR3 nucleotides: TGTGCCAGCAGCTTGTGGACAGGGTTTCGCACAGATACGCAGTATTTT.

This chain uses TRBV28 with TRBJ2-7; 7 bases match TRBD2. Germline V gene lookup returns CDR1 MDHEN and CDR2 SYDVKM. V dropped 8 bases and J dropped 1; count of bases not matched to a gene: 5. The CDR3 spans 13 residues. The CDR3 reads CASGLGSSYEQYF. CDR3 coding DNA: TGTGCCAGCGGACTAGGATCATCCTACGAGCAGTACTTC.